This T cell receptor (beta chain) was obtained from a study of beta chain features in type 1 diabetes. Regarding the study as a whole: Reduced insertions and increased deletions marked VDJ junctions in type 1 diabetes patients. Researchers cautioned that cDNA sequencing could over-represent cells with high TCR expression.

Expressed TCRB transcripts were sequenced because the isolated RNA had all been reverse transcribed beforehand. Assay: immunoSEQ multiplex PCR; the TCRdb copy retains only in-frame clones and omits some. The sample shows a few hundred thousand clones, around 14% of them seen only once. The CDR3 length is 17 residues. V was shortened by 0 bases and J by 5 bases, with 19 bases between the two germline ends. Germline V gene data show CDR1 as PRHDT and CDR2 as FYEKMQ (reference sequence). Each donor gave one heparinised blood draw averaging around 120 mL. Cells sorted by CD45RO/CCR7/CD25/CD127/CD95/CD27 comprised CD4+ naive, central memory, regulatory and stem cell-like memory cells. As concerns this clone: Its antigen is still unknown.

The chain combines TRBV13 with TRBJ1-2; D remains ambiguous. This sequence was found in a man aged 25-40 years in good health. Sequencing was carried out using naive CD4+ T cells from blood. CDR3 coding DNA: TGTGCCAGCAGCTTAGGTCCATCCCGCTCTACCCTTTATGGCTACACCTTC. Encoded protein: CASSLGPSRSTLYGYTF.